The rows below give T cell receptor beta chains drawn from one sample of a study of spatial heterogeneity in lung cancer. TCRdb re-called the 5' RACE reads through MiXCR, storing one row per CDR3 protein. The sample has approximately 6,300 distinct CDR3 sequences, 15% to 20% seen once. Specimen: normal lung tissue next to the tumor, collected at surgery. The receptor source for this set is a male donor with early-stage non-small cell lung cancer. CDR3s include the opening cysteine and the closing phenylalanine or tryptophan. Each record gives: D gene, clone size, J gene, V gene, CDR3 DNA, CDR3 protein. A D gene is named only where the DNA matches it firmly. Rows give clone size only sometimes, using once, few, many, or a class for an expanded clone.

d_gene: -
abundance: few
j_gene: TRBJ1-5
v_gene: TRBV30
CDR3nt: TGTGCCTGGAGTGTAGGTCTTGCGCGTCAGCCCCAGCATTTT
CDR3aa: CAWSVGLARQPQHF

d_gene: -
abundance: medium-sized
j_gene: TRBJ2-7
v_gene: TRBV28
CDR3nt: TGTGCCAGCAGGGGGGTCAGCTCCTACGAGCAGTACTTC
CDR3aa: CASRGVSSYEQYF

d_gene: TRBD1
abundance: large
j_gene: TRBJ2-7
v_gene: TRBV29-1
CDR3nt: TGCAGCGTTTTGCCGGGACAGGGGCCCAGCGAGCAGTACTTC
CDR3aa: CSVLPGQGPSEQYF

d_gene: -
abundance: -
j_gene: TRBJ2-3
v_gene: TRBV29-1
CDR3nt: TGCAGCGTTCGTTTCTTCACAGATACGCAGTATTTT
CDR3aa: CSVRFFTDTQYF

d_gene: -
abundance: -
j_gene: TRBJ2-1
v_gene: TRBV11-2
CDR3nt: TGTGCCAGCAGCCCAACTGGCGATAGAAGCTCCTACAATGAGCAGTTCTTC
CDR3aa: CASSPTGDRSSYNEQFF

d_gene: -
abundance: -
j_gene: TRBJ1-6
v_gene: TRBV7-4
CDR3nt: TGTGCCAGCAGCTTGGGGCAGGGTTGTTCACCCCTCCATTTT
CDR3aa: CASSLGQGCSPLHF

d_gene: -
abundance: -
j_gene: TRBJ1-2
v_gene: TRBV28
CDR3nt: TGTGCCAGCAGCATCCGACAGAGGTCTGGCTACACCTTC
CDR3aa: CASSIRQRSGYTF

d_gene: -
abundance: large
j_gene: TRBJ2-1
v_gene: TRBV20-1
CDR3nt: TGCAGTGCTAGTAAGCGGGCTTACAATGAGCAGTTCTTC
CDR3aa: CSASKRAYNEQFF

d_gene: TRBD1
abundance: medium-sized
j_gene: TRBJ2-7
v_gene: TRBV5-1
CDR3nt: TGCGCCAGCAGCTTGAATACAGGGGCCTCCTACGAGCAGTACTTC
CDR3aa: CASSLNTGASYEQYF

d_gene: -
abundance: few
j_gene: TRBJ1-5
v_gene: TRBV5-1
CDR3nt: TGCGCCAGCAGCCAGCAGGGAGATGGCAATCAGCCCCAGCATTTT
CDR3aa: CASSQQGDGNQPQHF

d_gene: TRBD1
abundance: few
j_gene: TRBJ1-4
v_gene: TRBV28
CDR3nt: TGTGCCACGGAAGGGGGCGGAAGTGAAAAACTGTTTTTT
CDR3aa: CATEGGGSEKLFF

d_gene: -
abundance: -
j_gene: TRBJ2-2
v_gene: TRBV7-2
CDR3nt: TGTGCCAGCAGCCCAACTAGGTCGTCGAACACCGGGGAGCTGTTTTTT
CDR3aa: CASSPTRSSNTGELFF

d_gene: -
abundance: medium-sized
j_gene: TRBJ2-7
v_gene: TRBV9
CDR3nt: TGTGCCATACCGGACGGCTACGAGCAGTACTTC
CDR3aa: CAIPDGYEQYF

d_gene: -
abundance: few
j_gene: TRBJ1-4
v_gene: TRBV5-4
CDR3nt: TGTGCCAGCAGCTCACAGGAGGAAGATGAAAAACTGTTTTTT
CDR3aa: CASSSQEEDEKLFF

d_gene: -
abundance: medium-sized
j_gene: TRBJ2-2
v_gene: TRBV28
CDR3nt: TGTGCCAGCACCCTCAGGGACGGGTACACCGGGGAGCTGTTTTTT
CDR3aa: CASTLRDGYTGELFF

d_gene: -
abundance: few
j_gene: TRBJ2-3
v_gene: TRBV28
CDR3nt: TGTGCCAGCAGTTTCGGGGCTCTGGGGGATACGCAGTATTTT
CDR3aa: CASSFGALGDTQYF

d_gene: TRBD2
abundance: few
j_gene: TRBJ2-1
v_gene: TRBV4-2
CDR3nt: TGTGCCAGCAGCCAGGGTAGCGGGAGAGGTAATGAGCAGTTCTTC
CDR3aa: CASSQGSGRGNEQFF

d_gene: -
abundance: -
j_gene: TRBJ2-7
v_gene: TRBV5-1
CDR3nt: TGCGCCAGTTGCGACGGGACATTGCTGGAGCAGTACTTC
CDR3aa: CASCDGTLLEQYF

d_gene: TRBD2
abundance: medium-sized
j_gene: TRBJ2-7
v_gene: TRBV7-9
CDR3nt: TGTGCCAGCAGCGCACGCGGGACTAGCGGCTACGAGCAGTACTTC
CDR3aa: CASSARGTSGYEQYF

d_gene: -
abundance: medium-sized
j_gene: TRBJ1-1
v_gene: TRBV9
CDR3nt: TGTGCCAGCAGCGTAGGACGGTTGAACACTGAAGCTTTCTTT
CDR3aa: CASSVGRLNTEAFF

d_gene: TRBD1
abundance: -
j_gene: TRBJ1-4
v_gene: TRBV2
CDR3nt: TGTACCAGCAGCTACGGACAGGCAACTAATGAAAAACTGTTTTTT
CDR3aa: CTSSYGQATNEKLFF

d_gene: TRBD2
abundance: -
j_gene: TRBJ2-5
v_gene: TRBV5-4
CDR3nt: TGTGCCAGCAGTGTGGGACTAGCGGGACAAGAGACCCAGTACTTC
CDR3aa: CASSVGLAGQETQYF